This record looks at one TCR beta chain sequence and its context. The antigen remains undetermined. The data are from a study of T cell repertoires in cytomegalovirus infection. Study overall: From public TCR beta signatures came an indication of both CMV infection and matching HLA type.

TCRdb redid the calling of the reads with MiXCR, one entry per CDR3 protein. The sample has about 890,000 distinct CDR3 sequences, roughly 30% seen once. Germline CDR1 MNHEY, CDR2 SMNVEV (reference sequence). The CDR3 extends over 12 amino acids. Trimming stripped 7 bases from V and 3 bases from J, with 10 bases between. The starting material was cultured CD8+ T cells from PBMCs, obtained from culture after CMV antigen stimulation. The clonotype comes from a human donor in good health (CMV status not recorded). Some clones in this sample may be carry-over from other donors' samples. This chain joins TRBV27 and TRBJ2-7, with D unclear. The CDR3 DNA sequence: TGTGCCAGCATTGGGCAGAACTACGAGCAGTACGTC. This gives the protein CASIGQNYEQYV.